The rows below give T cell receptor beta chains drawn from one sample of a study of shared clonotypes between healthy human individuals. Clones were sequenced by immunoSEQ multiplex PCR, and TCRdb holds only the in-frame ones, with some missing. The profile shows roughly 500,000 clones, roughly 80% of them singletons. Sequencing input: PBMCs. The source is a woman between 40 and 50 years old in good health. Some clones in this sample may be carry-over from other donors' samples. Both conserved end residues are part of each CDR3. D genes are given only for firm matches.

>TRBJ2-1|TRBD2|TRBV19
CASRGGSGYNEQFF
TGTGCCAGTCGCGGCGGGAGTGGATACAATGAGCAGTTCTTC
>TRBJ1-5|-|TRBV5-6
CASSHSSEDRLYGNQPQHF
TGTGCCAGCAGCCACTCGAGCGAAGACAGACTGTATGGCAATCAGCCCCAGCATTTT
>TRBJ2-7|TRBD2|TRBV30
CAWSPFLAGGPYEQYF
TGTGCCTGGAGCCCATTTTTGGCGGGAGGTCCCTACGAGCAGTACTTC
>TRBJ2-2|-|TRBV5-4
CASSLAKGAGELFF
TGTGCCAGCAGCTTGGCAAAGGGTGCCGGGGAGCTGTTTTTT
>TRBJ2-4|TRBD2|TRBV28
CASSLAGAAKNIQYF
TGTGCCAGCAGTTTGGCGGGAGCGGCCAAAAACATTCAGTACTTC
>TRBJ1-2|-|TRBV6-1
CASSEPSGTSGYTF
TGTGCCAGCAGTGAACCATCCGGGACGTCTGGCTACACCTTC
>TRBJ2-2|-|TRBV5-1
CASSPQVDTGELFF
TGCGCCAGCAGCCCACAGGTAGACACCGGGGAGCTGTTTTTT
>TRBJ2-7|-|TRBV30
CAWRHWDLRGEQYF
TGTGCCTGGAGACACTGGGATTTACGAGGCGAGCAGTACTTC
>TRBJ2-5|TRBD1|TRBV28
CASSLDRGRKETQYF
TGTGCCAGCAGTTTGGACAGGGGCCGAAAAGAGACCCAGTACTTC
>TRBJ1-2|TRBD1|TRBV28
CATFTPGQAYGYTF
TGTGCCACCTTCACTCCGGGACAGGCCTATGGCTACACCTTC